The 6 T cell receptor beta chains reported below all come from one sample, sequenced in a study of HIV-infected patients and healthy controls. All unsorted peripheral T cells were captured because whole blood was used without fractionation. Alpha and beta constant-region primers primed reverse transcription of approximately 0.55 ug RNA. Alpha and beta chain libraries were made separately by chain-specific third strand synthesis with multiplexing indices. TCRdb called the 5' RACE reads again in MiXCR, with one record for every CDR3 protein. The table shows fewer than 20,000 distinct CDR3 sequences, with about 9.4% occurring only once. Sequenced material: blood. The source of these receptors is an adult in good health.

This clonotype is medium-sized in the sample. The chain recombines TRBV28 with TRBJ2-3; D unresolved. The V end lost 7 bases, the J end lost 1 base, and 21 bases lay between the germline ends. This CDR3 spans 17 amino acids. The V gene's germline CDR1 is MDHEN and CDR2 SYDVKM. CDR3 amino acids: CASNPSLGSSGTDTQYF. In DNA form, the CDR3 reads TGTGCCAGCAACCCCTCCCTGGGATCTTCCGGCACAGATACGCAGTATTTT.

A remark on this clonotype: Possible read error: a much larger clone is one base away. This rearrangement joins TRBV2 to TRBJ2-5; D is unclear. CDR3 length equals 14 residues. Germline-derived CDR1 and CDR2 are SNHLY and FYNNEI. Here the CDR3 reads CASSELSVQETLYF. CDR3 sequence (DNA): TGTGCCAGCAGTGAATTGTCGGTCCAAGAGACCCTGTACTTC.

This clonotype showed up many times. The rearrangement uses TRBV29-1 and TRBJ2-1; D perhaps matches TRBD1 (6 bases). The V gene lost 3 bases and the J gene lost 9 bases, with 15 bases spanning the gap. This CDR3 has 13 amino acids. Germline V gives CDR1 SQVTM, CDR2 ANQGSEA. Here the CDR3 DNA reads TGCAGCGTTGAGTCAGGACAGCGGCCTGAGCAGTTCTTC. It codes for CSVESGQRPEQFF.

V is TRBV9 and J is TRBJ2-3; D unclear. Germline V CDR1 and CDR2: SGDLS, YYNGEE. Trimming pared 2 bases from V and 2 bases from J, leaving 12 bases between. The CDR3 totals 15 residues. The CDR3 loop is CASSVGGSPTDTQYF. Written as DNA, the CDR3 is TGTGCCAGCAGCGTGGGCGGTTCTCCCACAGATACGCAGTATTTT.

The table lists this clonotype with many counts. The V gene is TRBV7-2, the J gene TRBJ1-1, with 7 nucleotides matching TRBD1. The CDR3 extends over 15 amino acids. Losses at the gene ends were 2 bases for V and 6 bases for J; bases not matched to a gene: 9. Per the germline V gene, CDR1 is SGHTA and CDR2 is FQGNSA. CDR3 nucleotides: TGTGCCAGCAGCTTAACCCAGGGGGGGCTCGCTGAAGCTTTCTTT. Translating gives CASSLTQGGLAEAFF.

This clonotype occurred many times. V is TRBV3-1 and J is TRBJ1-4; D unresolved. The CDR3 totals 15 residues. Germline assignment: CDR1 LGHDT and CDR2 YNNKEL (reference sequence). V shed 4 bases and J shed 5 bases, with 14 bases lying between them. CDR3 coding DNA: TGTGCCAGCAGCCCGTCTGGAGTACAGAATGAAAAACTGTTTTTT. Protein product: CASSPSGVQNEKLFF.